The 10 T cell receptor beta chains in this list originate from one sample, sequenced in a study of identical twins' blood T cells. Using its own MiXCR run on the 5' RACE reads, TCRdb lists one record per CDR3 protein. The data contain 350,000 to 400,000 distinct CDR3 sequences, 28% of them singletons. The specimen was PBMCs. Receptor source: a woman aged 18 to 55 in good health.

This clonotype was seen repeatedly, ten times or more. The rearrangement uses TRBV12-3 or TRBV12-4 and TRBJ2-2, with a tentative D call TRBD1 (6 bases). V gave up 5 bases and J gave up 1 base, with 14 bases separating them. The CDR3 spans 16 residues. CDR3 region: CASSPRGQRNTGELFF. CDR3 DNA sequence: TGTGCCAGCAGTCCACGCGGACAGCGGAACACCGGGGAGCTGTTTTTT.

This clonotype has at least ten counts. The chain is built from TRBV27 and TRBJ2-1; D uncertain. From germline, CDR1 is MNHEY and CDR2 SMNVEV (reference sequence). This CDR3 is 15 amino acids long. With 2 bases removed from V and 2 bases from J, the gap between germline ends came to 10 bases. CDR3 sequence (DNA): TGTGCCAGCAGTTTAATCGCGACCGCCTACAATGAGCAGTTCTTC. Protein product: CASSLIATAYNEQFF.

This clonotype was seen more than once but under ten times. The chain employs TRBV18 and TRBJ1-2, with D perhaps TRBD1 (6 bases). The CDR3 totals 15 residues. Germline-derived CDR1 and CDR2 are KGHSH and LQKENI. V was pared by 4 bases and J by 3 bases, with 15 bases between. For the CDR3, the DNA is TGTGCCAGCTCACTTTGGACAGACTCCGACTATGGCTACACCTTC. It encodes CASSLWTDSDYGYTF. The full variable domain, completed using reference TRBV18 and TRBJ1-2, is NAGVMQNPRHLVRRRGQEARLRCSPMKGHSHVYWYRQLPEEGLKFMVYLQKENIIDESGMPKERFSAEFPKEGPSILRIQQVVRGDSAAYFCASSLWTDSDYGYTFGSGTRLTVV.

This rearrangement joins TRBV9 to TRBJ1-4; D gene unclear. The CDR3 is made up of 14 amino acids. Germline values: CDR1 SGDLS, CDR2 YYNGEE. V gave up 3 bases and J gave up 0 bases, with 6 bases separating them. In DNA form, the CDR3 reads TGTGCCAGCAGCGAGGATGCAACTAATGAAAAACTGTTTTTT. Its protein product is CASSEDATNEKLFF.

This chain uses TRBV18 with TRBJ2-2; 9 positions agree with TRBD2. Per germline, CDR1 KGHSH and CDR2 LQKENI. Germline trimming cut 3 bases from V and 4 bases from J; bases unmatched to any gene: 6. CDR3 length: 16 amino acids. In DNA form, the CDR3 reads TGTGCCAGCTCACCGACGATGACTAGCGGCACCGGGGAGCTGTTTTTT. Amino acids: CASSPTMTSGTGELFF.

The chain employs TRBV20-1 and TRBJ2-3; TRBD2 matches at 11 bases. This CDR3 region has 16 residues. Germline V gene sequence: CDR1 DFQATT, CDR2 SNEGSKA (reference sequence). V lost 6 bases, J lost 8 bases, and 16 bases stayed unmatched. DNA of the CDR3: TGCAGTGCCAACTTACTAGCGGGGGCCCTGTTGGGTACGCAGTATTTT. It translates to CSANLLAGALLGTQYF.

The chain couples TRBV20-1 to TRBJ1-3; D is unresolved. Germline lookup yields CDR1 DFQATT and CDR2 SNEGSKA (reference sequence). This CDR3 is 13 amino acids long. Trimming pared 3 bases from V and 0 bases from J, leaving 6 bases between. Here the CDR3 reads CSASAASGNTIYF. The CDR3 DNA is TGCAGTGCTAGTGCTGCCTCTGGAAACACCATATATTTT.

The V call is TRBV28, the J call TRBJ2-1; 10 bases fit TRBD2. With V trimmed by 4 bases and J by 0 bases, 6 bases remained unmatched. This CDR3 is 17 amino acids long. Germline CDR1 MDHEN, CDR2 SYDVKM. Here the CDR3 DNA reads TGTGCCAGCAGTTCCGCTAGCGGGAGCCACTCCTACAATGAGCAGTTCTTC. Encoded protein: CASSSASGSHSYNEQFF.

This clonotype was seen more than once but under ten times. This sequence joins TRBV7-9 and TRBJ1-1; D possibly corresponds to TRBD1 (6 bases). CDR3 size: 17 residues. The germline V gene encodes CDR1 SEHNR and CDR2 FQNEAQ (reference sequence). The V end lost 5 bases, the J end lost 1 base, and 20 bases lay between the germline ends. The CDR3 DNA is TGTGCCAGCAGCCGCGGACAGATTTTGAATCGGAACACTGAAGCTTTCTTT. Its protein product is CASSRGQILNRNTEAFF.

This clonotype was seen only once. The junction does not match germline at one end; this may be a read error. This rearrangement joins TRBV18 to TRBJ1-5; tentative D call: TRBD1 (5 bases). This CDR3 is built from 13 residues. Germline loops: CDR1 KGHSH, CDR2 LQKENI. The CDR3 sequence is CTSSGQSNQPQHF. As DNA, the CDR3 is TGTACCAGCTCAGGGCAAAGCAATCAGCCCCAGCATTTT.